This entry lists 17 T cell receptor beta chains sequenced from one sample in a study of T-cell memory formation after mild COVID-19. One entry per CDR3 protein results from TCRdb running MiXCR on the 5' RACE reads. The table has roughly 300,000 distinct CDR3 sequences, 8% to 9% seen once; the top ten hold roughly 23%. The specimen sequenced was PBMCs or a T cell subset sorted from them (not recorded which). The source is a man aged 18 to 30 who had mild COVID-19 (a few samples of this study predate the infection). Cell type and time point are not known.

This chain links TRBV12-3 or TRBV12-4 with TRBJ2-3, with 12 bases fitting TRBD2. V was clipped by 5 bases and J by 0 bases; unmatched bases: 9. CDR3 length: 18 residues. For the CDR3, the DNA is TGTGCCAGCAGTCCCTGGGCTAGCGGGGGGGCTAGCACAGATACGCAGTATTTT. Translating it yields CASSPWASGGASTDTQYF.

This clonotype has at least ten counts. The chain carries TRBV5-1 and TRBJ2-7; D remains ambiguous. Trimming pared 4 bases from V and 3 bases from J, leaving 20 bases between. Germline V gene data show CDR1 as SGHRS and CDR2 as YFSETQ. This CDR3 spans 16 amino acids. The CDR3 DNA reads TGCGCCAGCAGCATCGCGGCGGCGAACCACCTCTACGAGCAGTACTTC. This encodes CASSIAAANHLYEQYF.

A few counts support this clonotype. This chain links TRBV7-9 with TRBJ2-1, with 7 bases fitting TRBD2. Germline V gene sequence: CDR1 SEHNR, CDR2 FQNEAQ (reference sequence). The CDR3 spans 14 residues. After removal of 2 bases from V and 2 bases from J, the junction contained 0 bases not matched to a gene. The CDR3 coding sequence is TGTGCCAGCAGCTTACGGGGGGCCTACAATGAGCAGTTCTTC. This gives the protein CASSLRGAYNEQFF.

This clonotype was seen only a few times. The CDR3: CASKHGGQSYGYTF. DNA of the CDR3: TGTGCCAGCAAACATGGAGGACAGAGCTATGGCTACACCTTC. J is TRBJ1-2 and V is TRBV5-6; tentatively, D is TRBD1 (6 bases). V was trimmed by 6 bases and J by 4 bases, leaving 16 bases between them. The CDR3 runs 14 residues. CDR1 is SGHDT and CDR2 is YYEEEE in the germline V gene.

V gene TRBV5-1 combines with J gene TRBJ1-2, with D uncertain. The CDR3 sequence is 13 residues long. V lost 1 base and J 8 bases, leaving 12 bases between the germline ends. Germline CDR1 is SGHRS and CDR2 is YFSETQ. CDR3 in amino acids: CASSLNGVEGYTF. CDR3 in DNA: TGCGCCAGCAGCTTGAACGGGGTTGAGGGCTACACCTTC.

Only a few counts were recorded for this clonotype. V usage is TRBV7-3 and J usage is TRBJ1-1; 8 bases are shared with TRBD1. V was clipped by 4 bases and J by 6 bases; unmatched bases: 10. Germline loops: CDR1 SGHTA, CDR2 FQGTGA. There are 15 residues in the CDR3. This CDR3 reads CASSYTQGAMAEAFF. The DNA for the CDR3 is TGTGCCAGCAGCTACACTCAGGGGGCTATGGCTGAAGCTTTCTTT.

This clonotype showed up just once. J is TRBJ2-7 and V is TRBV25-1, with a tentative D call TRBD1 (6 bases). Trimming removed 4 bases from V and 6 bases from J, with 13 bases in between. The germline CDR1 and CDR2 sequences are MGHDK and SYGVNS. The CDR3 contains 13 residues. CDR3 coding DNA: TGTGCCAGCAGTGTGCAGGGGTTCGTCGAGCAGTACTTC. Amino acids: CASSVQGFVEQYF.

The chain combines TRBV5-1 with TRBJ2-5; 8 bases are a match to TRBD1. The junction had 10 bases not matched to a gene; V was cut back by 4 bases and J by 5 bases. In germline, CDR1 is SGHRS, CDR2 YFSETQ. The CDR3 consists of 15 residues. The CDR3 loop reads CASSPRQGFRETQYF. The CDR3 nucleotides are TGCGCCAGCAGCCCACGACAGGGGTTTCGGGAGACCCAGTACTTC.

This clonotype was counted only a few times. The rearrangement joins TRBV15 to TRBJ2-7; D is undetermined. Trimming took off 0 bases at V and 3 bases at J, with 9 bases between the two ends. The CDR3 extends over 14 amino acids. Germline CDR1 LNHNV, CDR2 YYDKDF (reference sequence). The CDR3 DNA is TGTGCCACCAGCAGAGATAGGGCAAACTACGAGCAGTACTTC. It yields the protein CATSRDRANYEQYF.

V usage is TRBV2 and J usage is TRBJ1-1; D is ambiguous. V lost 3 bases to trimming and J lost 1 base, with 3 bases between them. CDR1 is SNHLY and CDR2 is FYNNEI in the germline V gene. The CDR3 extends over 12 amino acids. The CDR3 sequence: CASSDENTEAFF. As DNA, the CDR3 is TGTGCCAGCAGTGATGAGAACACTGAAGCTTTCTTT.

This clonotype has only a few counts. The chain couples TRBV5-1 to TRBJ1-2, with D unclear. V lost 4 bases and J lost 3, with 16 bases in between. CDR3 size: 15 residues. Germline V gene sequence: CDR1 SGHRS, CDR2 YFSETQ. The CDR3: CASSTTGLGHYGYTF. Written as DNA, the CDR3 is TGCGCCAGCAGCACAACGGGGTTAGGCCACTATGGCTACACCTTC.

There are a few counts of this clonotype. V gene TRBV4-3 combines with J gene TRBJ2-7; D is unresolved. The CDR3 consists of 19 residues. CDR1 is LGHNA and CDR2 is YSLEER in the germline V gene. The CDR3 here is CASRQVHYEPKPSSYEQYV. Here the CDR3 DNA reads TGCGCCAGCAGACAAGTCCATTACGAACCGAAGCCCAGCTCCTACGAGCAGTACGTC.

Ten or more counts support this clonotype. The V gene is TRBV10-2, the J gene TRBJ1-6; TRBD1 might be the D (6 bases). The germline CDR1 and CDR2 sequences are WSHSY and SAAADI. The V end lost 0 bases, the J end lost 6 bases, and 12 bases lay between the germline ends. The CDR3 is 16 residues long. CDR3 nucleotide sequence: TGCGCCAGCAGTGAGTCCCGACAGGCCCTTAATTCACCCCTCCACTTT. Its protein product is CASSESRQALNSPLHF.

This clonotype was seen a few times. The chain is built from TRBV6-1 and TRBJ1-1; TRBD1 aligns across 9 bases. The CDR3 spans 14 residues. Germline V gene data show CDR1 as MNHNS and CDR2 as SASEGT. Unmatched junction bases numbered 4, after V lost 6 bases and J lost 2 bases. CDR3 bases: TGTGCCAGCAGGGGACAGGGCGTAAACACTGAAGCTTTCTTT. Encoded protein: CASRGQGVNTEAFF.

In this sample, this clonotype turned up a few times. The V call is TRBV6-5, the J call TRBJ1-2; possible D gene TRBD1, 5 bases. Trimming pared 5 bases from V and 7 bases from J, leaving 8 bases between. CDR3 length: 11 residues. CDR1 is MNHEY and CDR2 is SVGAGI in the germline V gene. The CDR3: CASSQGFGYTF. The CDR3 nucleotides are TGTGCCAGCAGTCAGGGATTTGGCTACACCTTC.

This clonotype is medium-sized in the sample. The chain is built from TRBV6-4 and TRBJ2-3; 8 bases line up with TRBD2. V trimming: 2 bases; J trimming: 0 bases; junction bases outside the gene matches: 1. Germline assignment: CDR1 MRHNA and CDR2 SNTAGT. CDR3 length: 15 residues. The CDR3 loop reads CASSDGLASTDTQYF. DNA of the CDR3: TGTGCCAGCAGTGACGGACTAGCTAGCACAGATACGCAGTATTTT.

The chain combines TRBV4-2 with TRBJ2-7; D may match TRBD1 or TRBD2 (5 bases each). V lost 4 bases to trimming and J lost 4 bases, with 11 bases between them. The CDR3 runs 13 residues. Germline CDR1 reads LGHNA; CDR2 reads YNFKEQ. In DNA, the CDR3 is TGTGCCAGCAGCCCCGAGGGGAAATACGAGCAGTACTTC. Translating it yields CASSPEGKYEQYF.